What follows is one T cell receptor beta chain and its context. This record belongs to a study of T cells after yellow fever vaccination. A 5'RACE template-switching step, the method used to make TCR cDNA, added a universal primer site and UMIs. TCRdb recomputed calls from the 5' RACE reads with MiXCR, one row per CDR3 protein. This table has 450,000 to 600,000 distinct CDR3 sequences, around 16% appearing once. This CDR3 spans 14 amino acids. CDR1 is MGHRA and CDR2 is YSYEKL in the germline V gene. V was trimmed by 5 bases and J by 6 bases, leaving 15 bases between them. The sample consisted of PBMCs, taken less than 6 days after the first yellow fever vaccination. This chain joins TRBV4-1 and TRBJ2-3; D call uncertain. This clonotype originated in a man in his late teens or twenties who received the YFV17D yellow fever vaccine. CDR3 coding DNA: TGCGCCAGCAGCGGAGACTGGAACCGGGATACGCAGTATTTT. As protein: CASSGDWNRDTQYF.